This T cell receptor beta chain was identified during a study of preoperative IRX-2 immunotherapy in early breast cancer. Sample treatment: preoperative locoregional IRX-2 cytokine immunotherapy. This phase Ib study tested locoregional IRX-2 cytokine immunotherapy given before surgery. Sequenced by immunoSEQ multiplex PCR; TCRdb stores in-frame clones only, minus some. Of some 25,000 clones listed, approximately 90% are singletons. This clone has more than one count but fewer than ten. This clonotype originated in a human donor with breast cancer. The material was tumor tissue, obtained after IRX-2 immunotherapy.

The CDR3 is CASSRDLANYGYTF. The CDR3 coding sequence is TGTGCCAGCAGCCGGGACTTAGCTAACTATGGCTACACCTTC. The chain carries TRBV7-9 and TRBJ1-2, with D tentatively TRBD1 (5 bases). Germline V gives CDR1 SEHNR, CDR2 FQNEAQ (reference sequence). The CDR3 consists of 14 residues. V was pared by 5 bases and J by 0 bases, with 10 bases between.